This T cell receptor beta chain was observed in a study of cytomegalovirus exposure and HLA in healthy donors. PCR amplification relied on 60 Vbeta primers (plus 13 Jbeta primers). Produced via immunoSEQ multiplex PCR; TCRdb's table is partial and in-frame only. The sample carries over 85,000 clones, over 60% recorded once. Unmatched junction bases numbered 2, after V lost 6 bases and J lost 0 bases. The CDR3 covers 14 residues. Germline CDR1 reads SGHTA; CDR2 reads FQGNSA. The sample holds a few counts of this clone. The antigen is unknown. The same CDR3 also results from other DNA sequences found in this sample. The study's findings and limits: There were some public TCRs occurring in many donors, but most TCR sequences were rare. In a later analysis, an Asian-associated ancestry cluster reportedly showed fewer N-insertions than the approximately 660-donor mean. Accurate predictions that matched the HLA-A and HLA-B alleles of most subjects were reportedly made from TCR beta sequences.

The sequence was obtained from a woman aged 25 to 39 in good health and CMV-seronegative. The chain combines TRBV7-2 with TRBJ2-7; 10 bases are a match to TRBD2. Source material: PBMCs. The CDR3 sequence is CASSRTSGSYEQYF. The CDR3 nucleotides read TGTGCCAGCAGTCGGACTAGCGGCTCCTACGAGCAGTACTTC.